This T cell receptor beta chain was retrieved from a study of CD8 T cell repertoires and HIV-1 epitope variants. Study background: Epitopes were three Gag families plus Nef HW9 and YT9. 1M T cells were kept uncultured as a baseline.

Regarding this clone: Its antigen is unidentified.

Between the trimmed V and J ends, which lost 3 bases and 2 bases, there was a span of 11 bases. This CDR3 spans 15 amino acids. Per the germline V gene, CDR1 is MNHNS and CDR2 is SASEGT. Measured with immunoSEQ multiplex PCR; TCRdb has only the in-frame clones, and not every one. The data contain about 5,600 clones, 50% to 75% of them singletons. Findings and limits, study-wide: This assay reports beta chains of antigen-expanded cells, not T cell function. Of 8 or 9 antigen-specific beta clonotypes, six appeared to cross-react with escape variants.

This receptor was taken from a male donor with HIV. This chain joins TRBV6-1 and TRBJ2-1; D is unresolved. Sequencing was performed on cultured CD8+ T cells derived from PBMCs. The CDR3 DNA is TGTGCCAGCAGTGATGGGGAATACACCTACAATGAGCAGTTCTTC. This encodes CASSDGEYTYNEQFF.